These T cell receptor beta chains were read from a single sample in a study of glioma-infiltrating T cells. Each CDR3 protein gets one entry after TCRdb re-called the multiplex PCR reads with MiXCR. The sample yields 90,000 to 100,000 distinct CDR3 sequences, approximately 39% seen once. Material for sequencing was glioma tissue, nonneoplastic brain tissue, or PBMCs (not recorded which). The receptors shown here come from a human donor with low-grade glioma or glioblastoma, undergoing nonglioma brain surgery, or in good health (not recorded which). CDR3s include the opening cysteine and the closing phenylalanine or tryptophan. The D gene is left open where the match is weak. Size is stated for part of the rows, as once, few or many counts, or as a class when the clone is expanded.

j_gene: TRBJ1-1
abundance: many
len: 13
v_gene: TRBV28
d_gene: NA
CDR3nt: TGTGCCAGCAGTGCCCCGCCGAACACTGAAGCTTTCTTT
CDR3aa: CASSAPPNTEAFF

j_gene: TRBJ2-7
abundance: NA
len: 14
v_gene: TRBV15
d_gene: TRBD2
CDR3nt: TGTGCCACCAGTAGAGCGGGGAGCTCCTACGAGAAGTACTTC
CDR3aa: CATSRAGSSYEKYF

j_gene: TRBJ2-7
abundance: many
len: 12
v_gene: TRBV2
d_gene: NA
CDR3nt: TGTGCCAGCAGGCGGCAGGACTACGAGCAGTACTTC
CDR3aa: CASRRQDYEQYF

j_gene: TRBJ1-1
abundance: NA
len: 14
v_gene: TRBV20-1
d_gene: NA
CDR3nt: TGCAGTGCCAGAGAGAGAACCGGGGTCACTGAAGCTTTCTTT
CDR3aa: CSARERTGVTEAFF

j_gene: TRBJ2-7
abundance: NA
len: 16
v_gene: TRBV6-5
d_gene: NA
CDR3nt: TGTGCCAGCAGCCGTGTCAGACAGGAGGGACTCTACGAGCAGTACTTC
CDR3aa: CASSRVRQEGLYEQYF

j_gene: TRBJ1-3
abundance: NA
len: 12
v_gene: TRBV25-1
d_gene: NA
CDR3nt: TGTGCCAGCAGTGCCTGTGGCCACACCATATATTTT
CDR3aa: CASSACGHTIYF

j_gene: TRBJ2-3
abundance: NA
len: 15
v_gene: TRBV20-1
d_gene: NA
CDR3nt: TGCAGTGCTAGAGCGACTAGAGCTAGCACAGATACGCAGTATTTT
CDR3aa: CSARATRASTDTQYF

j_gene: TRBJ2-3
abundance: many
len: 15
v_gene: TRBV5-1
d_gene: TRBD2
CDR3nt: TGCGCCAGCAGCTTACCTAGCGGGAGTACAGATACGCAGTATTTT
CDR3aa: CASSLPSGSTDTQYF

j_gene: TRBJ1-2
abundance: many
len: 12
v_gene: TRBV29-1
d_gene: NA
CDR3nt: TGCAGCGTTGAAGAAAGGGGGGGAGGCTACACCTTC
CDR3aa: CSVEERGGGYTF

j_gene: TRBJ2-6
abundance: many
len: 18
v_gene: TRBV7-9
d_gene: NA
CDR3nt: TGTGCCAGCAGCCCAACTTGGACGGACAGCTCTGGGGCCAACGTCCTGACTTTC
CDR3aa: CASSPTWTDSSGANVLTF

j_gene: TRBJ2-2
abundance: NA
len: 15
v_gene: TRBV6-1
d_gene: NA
CDR3nt: TGTGCCTGCAGTAGCACTGCCGCGAACACCGGGGAGATGTTTTTT
CDR3aa: CACSSTAANTGEMFF

j_gene: TRBJ2-7
abundance: NA
len: 13
v_gene: TRBV28
d_gene: TRBD1
CDR3nt: TGTGCCAGCAACTCGGGACAGGGCCACGAGCAGTACTTC
CDR3aa: CASNSGQGHEQYF

j_gene: TRBJ2-4
abundance: many
len: 15
v_gene: TRBV24-1
d_gene: NA
CDR3nt: TGTGCCACCAGTGAGAGTCAGGGGGCCAAAAACATTCAGTACTTC
CDR3aa: CATSESQGAKNIQYF

j_gene: TRBJ2-5
abundance: NA
len: 15
v_gene: TRBV6-2/TRBV6-3
d_gene: TRBD1
CDR3nt: TGTGCCAGCAGCCCGGAAGGGGGCATTTTTGGGACCCAGTACTTC
CDR3aa: CASSPEGGIFGTQYF

j_gene: TRBJ2-3
abundance: once
len: 15
v_gene: TRBV29-1
d_gene: NA
CDR3nt: TGCATCGTTCCCAGATGGGGAGGGGGATCATATACGCAGTATTTT
CDR3aa: CIVPRWGGGSYTQYF

j_gene: TRBJ2-6
abundance: many
len: 17
v_gene: TRBV5-4
d_gene: TRBD1
CDR3nt: TGTGCCAGCAGCCGTCCCGGGACAGGGAGCGGGGCCAACGTCCTGACTTTC
CDR3aa: CASSRPGTGSGANVLTF

j_gene: TRBJ2-3
abundance: once
len: 16
v_gene: TRBV4-2
d_gene: NA
CDR3nt: TGTGACAGCAGCCAAGGGCGGGCGGATAGCACAGATACGCAGTATTTT
CDR3aa: CDSSQGRADSTDTQYF

j_gene: TRBJ2-5
abundance: many
len: 15
v_gene: TRBV2
d_gene: TRBD2
CDR3nt: TGTGCCAGCAGCGGACCGGGACTAGCGTTAGAGACCCAGTACTTC
CDR3aa: CASSGPGLALETQYF

j_gene: TRBJ2-3
abundance: NA
len: 13
v_gene: TRBV6-5
d_gene: TRBD2
CDR3nt: TGTGCCAGCAGATACTCTAGCGGAGATACGCAGTATTTT
CDR3aa: CASRYSSGDTQYF

j_gene: TRBJ2-7
abundance: many
len: 14
v_gene: TRBV20-1
d_gene: NA
CDR3nt: TGCAGTGCCCCGAGGGGGGGGAGGAACTACGAGCAGTACTTC
CDR3aa: CSAPRGGRNYEQYF

j_gene: TRBJ1-2
abundance: many
len: 16
v_gene: TRBV7-2
d_gene: NA
CDR3nt: TGTGCCAGCAGCTTAGAGTTCGGGCGGCTTAACTATGGCTACACCTTC
CDR3aa: CASSLEFGRLNYGYTF

j_gene: TRBJ2-1
abundance: few
len: 15
v_gene: TRBV6-2/TRBV6-3
d_gene: TRBD1
CDR3nt: TGTGCCAGCAGGTCACCGGGACAGGCGGGCAATGAGCAGTTCTTC
CDR3aa: CASRSPGQAGNEQFF

j_gene: TRBJ2-1
abundance: many
len: 15
v_gene: TRBV27
d_gene: NA
CDR3nt: TGTGCCAGCAGTTATACCGGAAGTTCCTACAATGAGCAGTTCTTC
CDR3aa: CASSYTGSSYNEQFF

j_gene: TRBJ2-7
abundance: many
len: 10
v_gene: TRBV27
d_gene: NA
CDR3nt: TGTGCCTTCCGCTCCTACGAGCAGTACTTC
CDR3aa: CAFRSYEQYF

j_gene: TRBJ1-2
abundance: many
len: 13
v_gene: TRBV2
d_gene: NA
CDR3nt: TGTGCCAGCAGCCCCAGGGGCGCCTATGGCTACACCTTC
CDR3aa: CASSPRGAYGYTF

j_gene: TRBJ2-3
abundance: many
len: 16
v_gene: TRBV3-1
d_gene: TRBD2
CDR3nt: TGTGCCAGCAGCCAAGTTCTCCGGGGGGGCCTGGATACGCAGTATTTT
CDR3aa: CASSQVLRGGLDTQYF

j_gene: TRBJ1-5
abundance: few
len: 16
v_gene: TRBV19
d_gene: NA
CDR3nt: TGTGCCAGTAGTATAGGGGGGTTAAGGTTCAATCACCCCCAGCATTTT
CDR3aa: CASSIGGLRFNHPQHF

j_gene: TRBJ2-3
abundance: many
len: 16
v_gene: TRBV2
d_gene: NA
CDR3nt: TGTGCCAGCACTAGCAGGGTGATCATAAAAGCAGATACGCAGTATTTT
CDR3aa: CASTSRVIIKADTQYF

j_gene: TRBJ1-5
abundance: many
len: 18
v_gene: TRBV7-2
d_gene: TRBD1
CDR3nt: TGTGCCAGCAGCTTAGGGGCCCAGGGGGGAATCCTTAATCAGCCCCAGCATTTT
CDR3aa: CASSLGAQGGILNQPQHF

j_gene: TRBJ1-2
abundance: many
len: 13
v_gene: TRBV5-1
d_gene: NA
CDR3nt: TGCGCCAGCAGCTTGGAAGGGCAAAGCGGCTACACCTTC
CDR3aa: CASSLEGQSGYTF

j_gene: TRBJ1-1
abundance: many
len: 15
v_gene: TRBV24-1
d_gene: TRBD1
CDR3nt: TGTGCCACCAGTGACCTCGGACAGGGGAACACTGAAGCTTTCTTT
CDR3aa: CATSDLGQGNTEAFF

j_gene: TRBJ2-2
abundance: many
len: 15
v_gene: TRBV3-1
d_gene: NA
CDR3nt: TGTGCCAGCAGCCAAGTGGGCAGACCCACCGGGGAGCTGTTTTTT
CDR3aa: CASSQVGRPTGELFF

j_gene: TRBJ1-5
abundance: NA
len: 16
v_gene: TRBV28
d_gene: NA
CDR3nt: TGTGCCAGCAGTCCCCCTTTGGGGCTTCAGGGTCAGCCCCAGCATTTT
CDR3aa: CASSPPLGLQGQPQHF

j_gene: TRBJ2-1
abundance: many
len: 12
v_gene: TRBV12-3/TRBV12-4
d_gene: NA
CDR3nt: TGTGCCAGCAGTTTAGAAAGACTAATGCGGTTCTTC
CDR3aa: CASSLERLMRFF

j_gene: TRBJ2-3
abundance: NA
len: 17
v_gene: TRBV15
d_gene: TRBD2
CDR3nt: TGTGCCACCAGCAGAGATACCCTAGCGGGAGGGTCAGATACGCAGTATTTT
CDR3aa: CATSRDTLAGGSDTQYF

j_gene: TRBJ2-7
abundance: NA
len: 12
v_gene: TRBV3-1
d_gene: NA
CDR3nt: TGTGCCAGCAGCCAATTAGGGGTCGAGCAGTACTTC
CDR3aa: CASSQLGVEQYF

j_gene: TRBJ2-1
abundance: many
len: 16
v_gene: TRBV24-1
d_gene: NA
CDR3nt: TGTGCCACCAGTGATTGGAGCGACCGAGCCTACAATGAGCAGTTCTTC
CDR3aa: CATSDWSDRAYNEQFF

j_gene: TRBJ2-5
abundance: NA
len: 15
v_gene: TRBV7-6
d_gene: NA
CDR3nt: TGTGCCGGCAGCTCTCCCAAAGTCAGGCAAGAGACCCAGTACTTC
CDR3aa: CAGSSPKVRQETQYF

j_gene: TRBJ2-7
abundance: many
len: 16
v_gene: TRBV3-1
d_gene: NA
CDR3nt: TGTGCCAGCAGCCAAGATCTGGGACGGTTGACCTACGAGCAGTACTTC
CDR3aa: CASSQDLGRLTYEQYF

j_gene: TRBJ1-6
abundance: few
len: 14
v_gene: TRBV6-2/TRBV6-3
d_gene: NA
CDR3nt: TGTGCCAGCCGAAAAGGGGACATCAATCAGCCCCTCCACTTT
CDR3aa: CASRKGDINQPLHF

j_gene: TRBJ2-1
abundance: NA
len: 15
v_gene: TRBV20-1
d_gene: TRBD1
CDR3nt: TGCAGTGCTAGAGGGGACAGGGGCCTTTACAATGAGCAGTTCTTC
CDR3aa: CSARGDRGLYNEQFF

j_gene: TRBJ1-5
abundance: many
len: 13
v_gene: TRBV20-1
d_gene: TRBD1
CDR3nt: TGCAGTGCTCAGGACAGGGAGAATCAGCCCCAGCATTTT
CDR3aa: CSAQDRENQPQHF

j_gene: TRBJ2-7
abundance: many
len: 14
v_gene: TRBV19
d_gene: NA
CDR3nt: TGTGCCAGTAAAGAACGGAAAGAAACCTACGAGCAGTACTTC
CDR3aa: CASKERKETYEQYF

j_gene: TRBJ2-1
abundance: NA
len: 15
v_gene: TRBV7-2
d_gene: TRBD2
CDR3nt: TGTGCCAGCAGCGCGCTGAGCGGGGGGTCGGATGAGCAGTTCTTC
CDR3aa: CASSALSGGSDEQFF

j_gene: TRBJ2-1
abundance: many
len: 16
v_gene: TRBV10-3
d_gene: TRBD2
CDR3nt: TGTGCCATCAGTGGCCCGACTAGCGGGGGGACTACTGAGCAGTTCTTC
CDR3aa: CAISGPTSGGTTEQFF

j_gene: TRBJ2-6
abundance: NA
len: 14
v_gene: TRBV19
d_gene: TRBD1
CDR3nt: TGTGCCAGCAGAGACAGGGGGGCGGCCAACGTCCTGACTTTC
CDR3aa: CASRDRGAANVLTF

j_gene: TRBJ2-5
abundance: NA
len: 16
v_gene: TRBV29-1
d_gene: TRBD2
CDR3nt: TGCAGCCTTAAGGCCCGCGGGAGGAAGTTCGAAGAGACCCAGCACTTC
CDR3aa: CSLKARGRKFEETQHF

j_gene: TRBJ2-5
abundance: NA
len: 13
v_gene: TRBV9
d_gene: NA
CDR3nt: TGTGCCAGCAGCCCCGTTGGCCAAGAGACCAAGTACTTC
CDR3aa: CASSPVGQETKYF

j_gene: TRBJ2-5
abundance: many
len: 15
v_gene: TRBV25-1
d_gene: NA
CDR3nt: TGTGCCAGCAGTGAAGCGGACAGAACACAAGAGACCCAGTACTTC
CDR3aa: CASSEADRTQETQYF

j_gene: TRBJ2-6
abundance: many
len: 17
v_gene: TRBV12-3/TRBV12-4
d_gene: NA
CDR3nt: TGTGCCAGCACCCCGACAGGATCCCTCTCTGGGGCCAACGTCCTGACTTTC
CDR3aa: CASTPTGSLSGANVLTF

j_gene: TRBJ2-5
abundance: many
len: 15
v_gene: TRBV7-2
d_gene: TRBD2
CDR3nt: TGTGCCAGCAGCCCTAGCGGATGGTACCAAGAGACCCAGTACTTC
CDR3aa: CASSPSGWYQETQYF

j_gene: TRBJ2-5
abundance: medium-sized
len: 14
v_gene: TRBV6-1
d_gene: TRBD1
CDR3nt: TGTGCCAGCGGAACCGGGACAGGGATGGAGACCCAGTACTTC
CDR3aa: CASGTGTGMETQYF

j_gene: TRBJ2-7
abundance: many
len: 13
v_gene: TRBV6-1
d_gene: NA
CDR3nt: TGTGCCAGCAGCCGGGACGGAGTCTACGAGCAGTACTTC
CDR3aa: CASSRDGVYEQYF

j_gene: TRBJ1-4
abundance: many
len: 15
v_gene: TRBV27
d_gene: NA
CDR3nt: TGTGCCAGCAGTTTCTTTGGCCCAGGACGGGAAAAACTGTTTTTT
CDR3aa: CASSFFGPGREKLFF

j_gene: TRBJ1-2
abundance: NA
len: 14
v_gene: TRBV27
d_gene: NA
CDR3nt: TGTGCCAGCAGTCCCGCCGGGAGGATAAATGGCCACACCTTC
CDR3aa: CASSPAGRINGHTF

j_gene: TRBJ1-6
abundance: once
len: 15
v_gene: TRBV20-1
d_gene: NA
CDR3nt: TGCAGTGCTAGACCCTGGACAGTCTATAATTCACCCCTCCACTTT
CDR3aa: CSARPWTVYNSPLHF

j_gene: TRBJ2-1
abundance: many
len: 15
v_gene: TRBV12-3/TRBV12-4
d_gene: TRBD2
CDR3nt: TGTGCCAGCAGTTGGGGGACTAGCGGGAACAATGAGCAGTTCTTC
CDR3aa: CASSWGTSGNNEQFF

j_gene: TRBJ2-3
abundance: NA
len: 14
v_gene: TRBV28
d_gene: TRBD1
CDR3nt: TGTGCCAGCAGTGGGGACAGGGGGCGAGATACGCAGTATTTT
CDR3aa: CASSGDRGRDTQYF

j_gene: TRBJ2-3
abundance: NA
len: 13
v_gene: TRBV6-2/TRBV6-3
d_gene: NA
CDR3nt: TGTGCCAGCAGCCGGGACTCTCGTGATACGCAGTATTTT
CDR3aa: CASSRDSRDTQYF